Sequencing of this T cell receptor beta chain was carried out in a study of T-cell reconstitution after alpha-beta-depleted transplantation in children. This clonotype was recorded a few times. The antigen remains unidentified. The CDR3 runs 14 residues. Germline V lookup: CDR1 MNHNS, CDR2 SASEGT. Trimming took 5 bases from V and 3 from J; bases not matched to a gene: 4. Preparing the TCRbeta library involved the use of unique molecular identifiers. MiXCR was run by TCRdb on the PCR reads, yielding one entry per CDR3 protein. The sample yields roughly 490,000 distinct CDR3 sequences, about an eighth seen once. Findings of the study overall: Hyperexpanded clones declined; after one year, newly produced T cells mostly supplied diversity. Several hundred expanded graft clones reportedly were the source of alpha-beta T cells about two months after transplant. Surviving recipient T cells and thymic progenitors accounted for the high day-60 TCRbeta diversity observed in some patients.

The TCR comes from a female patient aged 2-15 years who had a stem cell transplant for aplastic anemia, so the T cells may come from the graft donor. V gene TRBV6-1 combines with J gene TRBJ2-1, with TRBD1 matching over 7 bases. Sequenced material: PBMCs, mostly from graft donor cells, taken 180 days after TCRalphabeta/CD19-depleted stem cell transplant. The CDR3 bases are TGTGCCAGCAGTCCCCAGGGGGTCTACAATGAGCAGTTCTTC. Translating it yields CASSPQGVYNEQFF.